The 30 T cell receptor beta chains given below trace back to one sample, sequenced in a study of blood T cells in healthy people across ages. Primed by a sample-barcoded 5' primer and a J-beta primer mix, a second PCR proceeded for about 6 to 11 cycles. In TCRdb, the 5' RACE reads were re-called with MiXCR into one record per CDR3 protein. The sample has 1.4 million or so distinct CDR3 sequences; approximately 43% are singletons. Sequenced material: blood. These receptors were obtained from a woman between 18 and 29 years old in good health.

The chain joins TRBV5-1 to TRBJ2-5; 10 bases align to TRBD1. Germline CDR1 reads SGHRS; CDR2 reads YFSETQ. This CDR3 is built from 15 residues. V lost 7 bases to trimming and J lost 2 bases; unmatched junction nucleotides: 8. CDR3 loop: CASSGQGNTQETQYF. DNA of the CDR3: TGCGCCAGCTCGGGACAGGGGAACACTCAAGAGACCCAGTACTTC.

Comment on this clonotype: The junction and the germline gene differ at one end; a read error may be behind it. The chain recombines TRBV29-1 with TRBJ1-4, with D possibly being TRBD1 (5 bases). The germline V gene has CDR1 SQVTM and CDR2 ANQGSEA. The CDR3 is 13 residues long. This CDR3 reads CSVEDRVSEKPFF. For the CDR3, the DNA is TGCAGCGTTGAAGACAGGGTATCTGAAAAACCGTTTTTT.

The chain is built from TRBV27 and TRBJ2-3, with D perhaps matching TRBD1 (6 bases). Germline-derived CDR1 and CDR2 are MNHEY and SMNVEV (reference sequence). The ends were cut back, 4 bases at V and 4 bases at J, with 15 bases in the middle. This CDR3 has 15 amino acids. CDR3 sequence (DNA): TGTGCCAGCAGTTCCTACAGGGTTACGGCAGATACGCAGTATTTT. Translating it yields CASSSYRVTADTQYF.

This clonotype has only a few counts. The V and J genes are TRBV6-2 or TRBV6-3 and TRBJ2-3; D call uncertain. Germline lookup yields CDR1 MNHEY and CDR2 SVGEGT. This CDR3 comprises 13 residues. Trimming left V 4 bases short and J 4 bases short, with 9 bases between. The CDR3 loop reads CASSWLGADTQYF. The DNA of the CDR3 is TGTGCCAGCAGTTGGCTAGGAGCAGATACGCAGTATTTT.

This chain joins TRBV29-1 and TRBJ2-4; D may be TRBD2 (6 bases). The J call may be incorrect, as the DNA end agrees better with TRBJ2-7. The germline V gene has CDR1 SQVTM and CDR2 ANQGSEA. The length of the CDR3 is 14 residues. CDR3 loop: CSVAGEGGAYEQYF. The CDR3, as DNA: TGCAGCGTCGCCGGGGAAGGCGGGGCCTACGAGCAGTACTTC.

This chain connects TRBV18 to TRBJ2-3; TRBD1 is a possible D gene (6 bases). Germline V CDR1 and CDR2: KGHSH, LQKENI. V was shortened by 3 bases and J by 0 bases, with 10 bases between the two germline ends. The CDR3 contains 15 residues. The CDR3 region has the DNA TGTGCCAGCTCACCCAAAGGGGGTAGCACAGATACGCAGTATTTT. Translation gives CASSPKGGSTDTQYF.

The rearrangement joins TRBV5-4 to TRBJ2-2, with 10 bases identical to TRBD2. V dropped 1 base and J dropped 6; count of bases not matched to a gene: 3. The CDR3 covers 15 residues. Germline V CDR1 and CDR2: SGHNT, YYREEE (reference sequence). The CDR3 coding sequence is TGTGCCAGCAGCTTGAGTAGCGGGGGGTCCGGGGAGCTGTTTTTT. Its protein is CASSLSSGGSGELFF.

The chain recombines TRBV7-2 with TRBJ2-1; a weak D match, TRBD1 (6 bases). CDR1 and CDR2 from the germline V gene are SGHTA and FQGNSA. The CDR3 runs 13 residues. V lost 5 bases to trimming and J lost 12 bases, with 17 bases between them. In DNA form, the CDR3 reads TGTGCCAGCAGCCACACGGGACAAACAACGCAGTTCTTC. Its translation is CASSHTGQTTQFF.

The rearrangement links TRBV2 to TRBJ2-1, with 8 nucleotides matching TRBD1. The J segment lost 7 bases and the V segment lost 1 base, leaving 6 bases of the junction unmatched. CDR1 is SNHLY and CDR2 is FYNNEI in the germline V gene. The CDR3 loop spans 15 amino acids. DNA of the CDR3: TGTGCCAGCAGTGAAGAGGGACAGGCTTGGAATGAGCAGTTCTTC. It specifies CASSEEGQAWNEQFF.

A few counts support this clonotype. The chain recombines TRBV7-9 with TRBJ2-1, with 8 bases lining up with TRBD2. Germline lookup yields CDR1 SEHNR and CDR2 FQNEAQ (reference sequence). This CDR3 is built from 18 residues. V dropped 5 bases and J dropped 1; count of bases not matched to a gene: 13. CDR3 in DNA: TGTGCCAGCAGCCCCGGGGGGGGACGGGGTTGGTCCTACAATGAGCAGTTCTTC. Its protein product is CASSPGGGRGWSYNEQFF.

There are a few counts of this clonotype. CDR3 loop: CASSNRVSTEAFF. CDR3 nucleotide sequence: TGCGCCAGCAGTAACAGGGTTTCCACTGAAGCTTTCTTT. The chain carries TRBV4-3 and TRBJ1-1; perhaps TRBD1 as D (6 bases). The germline V gene has CDR1 LGHNA and CDR2 YSLEER. The V end was cut by 6 bases, the J end by 4 bases, with 12 bases between. This CDR3 spans 13 amino acids.

J is TRBJ2-1 and V is TRBV2, with TRBD1 matching over 10 bases. The junction had 6 bases not matched to a gene; V was cut back by 4 bases and J by 6 bases. This CDR3 has 15 amino acids. Germline loops: CDR1 SNHLY, CDR2 FYNNEI. The DNA of the CDR3 is TGTGCCAGCAGTGGAATTGGACAGGGGGGCAATGAGCAGTTCTTC. This codes for CASSGIGQGGNEQFF.

The chain couples TRBV7-2 to TRBJ1-2; D call uncertain. V gave up 11 bases and J gave up 8 bases, with 21 bases separating them. Germline loops: CDR1 SGHTA, CDR2 FQGNSA. This CDR3 comprises 13 residues. The CDR3: CAVTWGSPGGYTF. The CDR3 bases are TGTGCCGTGACCTGGGGATCCCCTGGAGGCTACACCTTC.

This chain links TRBV5-1 with TRBJ2-2, with a tentative D call TRBD2 (5 bases). The CDR3 is 13 amino acids. Per the germline V gene, CDR1 is SGHRS and CDR2 is YFSETQ. Trimming shortened V by 1 base and J by 7 bases, and 8 bases separated the two germline ends. The CDR3: CASSLPGNGELFF. The CDR3 nucleotides read TGCGCCAGCAGCTTGCCGGGGAACGGGGAGCTGTTTTTT.

The rearrangement uses TRBV20-1 and TRBJ2-3, with D unresolved. V shed 3 bases and J shed 4 bases, with 5 bases lying between them. Germline V gene sequence: CDR1 DFQATT, CDR2 SNEGSKA (reference sequence). The CDR3 has 11 amino acids. CDR3 loop: CSARWADTQYF. The CDR3 DNA reads as TGCAGTGCTAGGTGGGCAGATACGCAGTATTTT.

This clonotype was counted ten times or more. This chain joins TRBV6-2 or TRBV6-3 and TRBJ2-3, with D hard to call. CDR1 and CDR2 (germline): MNHEY, SVGEGT. V lost 7 bases to trimming and J lost 1 base, with 21 bases between them. This CDR3 is 17 amino acids long. For the CDR3, the DNA is TGTGCCAGCACCCCCGGGTTAATCATTCTGGGCACAGATACGCAGTATTTT. It encodes CASTPGLIILGTDTQYF.

The chain links TRBV20-1 to TRBJ2-1; 15 bases map to TRBD2. With V trimmed by 6 bases and J by 9 bases, 6 bases remained unmatched. Looked up from germline, CDR1 is DFQATT and CDR2 is SNEGSKA (reference sequence). The CDR3 runs to 14 residues. CDR3 DNA sequence: TGCAGTGCCACCTGGACTAGCGGGAGGGGTGAGCAGTTCTTC. The encoded protein is CSATWTSGRGEQFF.

The V and J genes are TRBV11-2 and TRBJ1-1; D unclear. CDR1 and CDR2 (germline): SGHAT, FQNNGV. The length of the CDR3 is 16 residues. Trimming pared 5 bases from V and 2 bases from J, leaving 18 bases between. CDR3 loop: CASSQRPNPLNTEAFF. CDR3 bases: TGTGCCAGCAGCCAGCGCCCGAACCCCCTAAACACTGAAGCTTTCTTT.

This clonotype was recorded a few times. The CDR3 bases are TGTGCCAGCAGCTCCAAGAGCGGGAGGGGATACAATGAGCAGTTCTTC. Translated, it gives CASSSKSGRGYNEQFF. The V and J genes are TRBV11-3 and TRBJ2-1; 10 bases line up with TRBD2. Germline CDR1 is SGHNT and CDR2 is YENEEA. The CDR3 contains 16 residues. After removal of 4 bases from V and 4 bases from J, the junction contained 7 bases not matched to a gene.

V is TRBV6-2 or TRBV6-3 and J is TRBJ1-5; 10 bases fit TRBD1. Trimming at V came to 2 bases and at J to 1 base, leaving 11 bases not matched to a gene. The CDR3 runs 19 residues. Germline CDR1 is MNHEY and CDR2 is SVGEGT. The CDR3 DNA is TGTGCCAGCAGTTACCTTACCGGGACAGGGGTTCTAAGCAATCAGCCCCAGCATTTT. The encoded protein is CASSYLTGTGVLSNQPQHF.

The CDR3 here is CASSWEGREDGYTF. Written as DNA, the CDR3 is TGCGCCAGCAGCTGGGAGGGGAGGGAAGATGGCTACACCTTC. V gene TRBV5-1 combines with J gene TRBJ1-2; D may be TRBD1 (5 bases). The CDR3 spans 14 residues. Germline V CDR1 and CDR2: SGHRS, YFSETQ. Trimming removed 3 bases at V and 6 bases at J, with 15 bases between.

This clonotype came up a few times. The rearrangement joins TRBV6-1 to TRBJ2-3, with a possible D match to TRBD1 (6 bases). Trimming removed 6 bases from V and 2 bases from J, with 15 bases in between. The CDR3 runs 15 residues. Germline V lookup: CDR1 MNHNS, CDR2 SASEGT. The CDR3 sequence is CASRASQGPTDTQYF. The CDR3 nucleotides read TGTGCCAGCAGGGCCTCCCAGGGGCCCACAGATACGCAGTATTTT.

This clonotype was counted only a few times. The chain uses TRBV29-1 and TRBJ1-2, with a weak D call TRBD1 (5 bases). The CDR3 length is 12 residues. Germline V gene lookup returns CDR1 SQVTM and CDR2 ANQGSEA. V dropped 0 bases and J dropped 7 bases, with 9 bases sitting between them. The chain's CDR3 is CSVEDQGAGYTF. CDR3 in DNA: TGCAGCGTTGAAGACCAGGGCGCTGGCTACACCTTC. Full variable domain (missing parts from reference TRBV29-1 and TRBJ1-2): SAVISQKPSRDICQRGTSLTIQCQVDSQVTMMFWYRQQPGQSLTLIATANQGSEATYESGFVIDKFPISRPNLTFSTLTVSNMSPEDSSIYLCSVEDQGAGYTFGSGTRLTVV.

The table lists this clonotype with a few counts. This chain joins TRBV25-1 and TRBJ2-1; D may be TRBD1 or TRBD2 (5 bases each). Germline V gives CDR1 MGHDK, CDR2 SYGVNS. V was cut by 8 bases and J by 2 bases, with 16 bases left in between. This CDR3 is 15 amino acids long. The CDR3 region has the DNA TGTGCCAGCCAACGTGGGACGTTTACCTACAATGAGCAGTTCTTC. It yields the protein CASQRGTFTYNEQFF. Together with reference TRBV25-1 and TRBJ2-1, the CDR3 gives the full variable domain: EADIYQTPRYLVIGTGKKITLECSQTMGHDKMYWYQQDPGMELHLIHYSYGVNSTEKGDLSSESTVSRIRTEHFPLTLESARPSHTSQYLCASQRGTFTYNEQFFGPGTRLTVL.

This chain joins TRBV28 and TRBJ2-7; 12 nucleotides agree with TRBD2. Germline CDR1 and CDR2: MDHEN and SYDVKM. Unmatched junction bases numbered 9, after V lost 6 bases and J lost 0 bases. The length of the CDR3 is 17 residues. The CDR3 DNA reads as TGTGCCAGCAGCCTCGGGCTAGCGGGAGGGAACTCCTACGAGCAGTACTTC. Translated: CASSLGLAGGNSYEQYF.

This clonotype was counted only a few times. The J gene is TRBJ2-1, the V gene TRBV11-2, with D possibly matching TRBD2 (5 bases). Germline CDR1 and CDR2: SGHAT and FQNNGV. V dropped 4 bases and J dropped 10 bases, with 17 bases sitting between them. The CDR3 loop spans 14 amino acids. The CDR3 DNA reads TGTGCCAGCAGCTCACAAGCGGCCTTGGGGGAGCAGTTCTTC. Translated: CASSSQAALGEQFF.

The CDR3 region is CASSLGRGAGDEQFF. The DNA for the CDR3 is TGTGCCAGCAGTTTAGGTCGCGGGGCAGGCGATGAGCAGTTCTTC. The genes are TRBV12-3 or TRBV12-4 and TRBJ2-1, with TRBD2 as a possible D gene (6 bases). Trimming removed 1 base from V and 8 bases from J, with 15 bases in between. CDR3 length: 15 residues.

This clonotype turned up a few times. The chain links TRBV7-9 to TRBJ1-2; weak D call: TRBD1 (5 bases). Germline loops: CDR1 SEHNR, CDR2 FQNEAQ (reference sequence). The CDR3 extends over 14 amino acids. V was cut by 6 bases and J by 4 bases, with 15 bases left in between. The CDR3 sequence: CASSSSGTGYGYTF. The CDR3 bases are TGTGCCAGCAGTTCCTCCGGGACGGGCTATGGCTACACCTTC.

The J gene is TRBJ1-4, the V gene TRBV7-9; D may be TRBD1 (5 bases). V was cut by 1 base and J by 5 bases, with 20 bases left in between. Germline V gives CDR1 SEHNR, CDR2 FQNEAQ (reference sequence). The CDR3 spans 18 residues. The CDR3 spells CASSLVPDSYEDNEKLFF. CDR3 DNA sequence: TGTGCCAGCAGCTTAGTACCCGACAGCTACGAGGACAATGAAAAACTGTTTTTT.

The chain couples TRBV5-1 to TRBJ2-5, with 8 bases aligning to TRBD2. Germline V gene data show CDR1 as SGHRS and CDR2 as YFSETQ. V was clipped by 3 bases and J by 11 bases; unmatched bases: 12. This CDR3 contains 14 residues. CDR3: CASSSLADGSEQYF. DNA for the CDR3: TGCGCCAGCAGCTCACTAGCGGACGGGAGTGAGCAGTACTTC.